This TCR beta chain was recovered during a study of T cells in localized non-small cell lung cancer. Broader study findings: Clonality of T cells reached its maximum in uninvolved adjacent lung, surpassing tumor.

Points on this clone: The antigen is undetermined.

TCRdb's table, derived via immunoSEQ multiplex PCR, lists solely in-frame clones and lacks some. The repertoire consists of fewer than 25,000 clones, with around nine tenths occurring once and the leading ten covering less than 5%. Sample: peripheral blood, taken before any cancer treatment. The source is a male donor older than 55 with stage I squamous cell lung carcinoma.

DNA for the CDR3: TGCAGCGTTGAGACGGATCTGTATGGCTACACCTTC. This encodes CSVETDLYGYTF. The gene calls are TRBV29-1 and TRBJ1-2; D remains ambiguous. V was cut by 3 bases and J by 5 bases, with 10 bases left in between. CDR1 and CDR2 (germline): SQVTM, ANQGSEA. This CDR3 contains 12 residues.